This TCR beta chain was recovered during a study of blood T cell repertoires in COVID-19. Study information: The study drew acute and convalescent COVID-19 samples from the United States, Italy and Spain. T cells, B-cell-depleted T cells, or PBMCs supplied cDNA or gDNA.

Participant-reported clinical history was the basis for cohort assignment. Source study methods: Reference gene primer amplification gave estimated nucleated cell counts. Assay used: immunoSEQ multiplex PCR; TCRdb lists only in-frame clones, some missing. V and J calls plus clone size are reproduced from that table; the DNA served to infer D and trimming. The data contain 200,000 to 250,000 clones, approximately 86% of them seen just once; the ten biggest clones take up 3% to 4%. Germline V gene data show CDR1 as SGHNT and CDR2 as YENEEA. Trimming took 1 base from V and 7 from J; bases not matched to a gene: 3. This CDR3 region has 15 residues.

The receptor was derived from a woman aged 40 to 49 with acute COVID-19. The rearrangement uses TRBV11-3 and TRBJ2-1; 11 nucleotides agree with TRBD2. Sequenced sample: PBMCs or T cells enriched from blood (not recorded which). CDR3 amino acids: CASSLGVAGGNEQFF. Written as DNA, the CDR3 is TGTGCCAGCAGCTTAGGAGTAGCGGGAGGGAATGAGCAGTTCTTC. Together with reference TRBV11-3 and TRBJ2-1, the CDR3 gives the full variable domain: EAGVVQSPRYKIIEKKQPVAFWCNPISGHNTLYWYLQNLGQGPELLIRYENEEAVDDSQLPKDRFSAERLKGVDSTLKIQPAELGDSAVYLCASSLGVAGGNEQFFGPGTRLTVL.